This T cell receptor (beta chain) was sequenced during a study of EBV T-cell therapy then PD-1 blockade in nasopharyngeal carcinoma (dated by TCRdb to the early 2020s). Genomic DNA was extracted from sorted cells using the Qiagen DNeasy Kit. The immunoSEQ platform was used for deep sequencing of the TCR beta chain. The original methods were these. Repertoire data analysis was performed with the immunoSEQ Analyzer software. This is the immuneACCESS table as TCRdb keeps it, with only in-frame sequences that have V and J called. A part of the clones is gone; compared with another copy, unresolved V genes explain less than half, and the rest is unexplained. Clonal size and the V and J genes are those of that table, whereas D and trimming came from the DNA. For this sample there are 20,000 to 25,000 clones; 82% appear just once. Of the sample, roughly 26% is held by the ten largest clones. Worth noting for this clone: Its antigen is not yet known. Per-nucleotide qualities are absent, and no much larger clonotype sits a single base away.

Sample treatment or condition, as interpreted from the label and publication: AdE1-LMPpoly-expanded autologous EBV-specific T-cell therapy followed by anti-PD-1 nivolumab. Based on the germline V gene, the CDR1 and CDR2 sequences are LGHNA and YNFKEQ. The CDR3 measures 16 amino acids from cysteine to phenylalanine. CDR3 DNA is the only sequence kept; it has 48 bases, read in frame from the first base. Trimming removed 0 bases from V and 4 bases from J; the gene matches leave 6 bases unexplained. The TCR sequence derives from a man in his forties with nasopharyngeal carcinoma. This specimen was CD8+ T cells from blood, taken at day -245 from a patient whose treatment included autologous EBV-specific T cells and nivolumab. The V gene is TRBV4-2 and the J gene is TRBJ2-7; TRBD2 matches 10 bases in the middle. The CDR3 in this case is CASSQDVGAGGYEQYF. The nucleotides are TGTGCCAGCAGCCAAGATGTGGGAGCGGGGGGGTACGAGCAGTACTTC.